The source of this T cell receptor beta chain is a study of T-cell memory formation after mild COVID-19. Study-wide results and limits: Whether second-wave clones peaking at day 37 were SARS-CoV-2 specific went unconfirmed. Some clones that responded turned up in pre-infection memory, which suggests that cross-reactive memory joined in. Whereas later expanders leaned CD4+, clones contracting day 15 to 85 showed a balanced CD4/CD8 makeup.

Using constant-segment primers, 5'RACE produced TCR alpha and TCR beta cDNA libraries carrying sample barcodes and UMIs. TCRdb used MiXCR to reprocess the 5' RACE reads, holding one entry per CDR3 protein. This sample yields fewer than 140,000 distinct CDR3 sequences, of which around 12% are seen a single time; about 27% belongs to the top ten. The CDR3 contains 15 residues. V was trimmed by 2 bases and J by 7 bases, leaving 14 bases between them. CDR1 and CDR2 (germline): SGHVS, FQNEAQ. In its sample, this clonotype was seen a few times. Its target is not known. The source of this sequence is an adult woman who had mild COVID-19 (a few samples of this study predate the infection). Cell type and time point are not known. The chain is built from TRBV7-8 and TRBJ2-2; possibly TRBD2 for D (7 bases). The source material was PBMCs or a T cell subset sorted from them (not recorded which). DNA for the CDR3: TGTGCCAGCAGCTTACTTGGGGGGGCCAACGGGGAGCTGTTTTTT. Its protein product is CASSLLGGANGELFF.